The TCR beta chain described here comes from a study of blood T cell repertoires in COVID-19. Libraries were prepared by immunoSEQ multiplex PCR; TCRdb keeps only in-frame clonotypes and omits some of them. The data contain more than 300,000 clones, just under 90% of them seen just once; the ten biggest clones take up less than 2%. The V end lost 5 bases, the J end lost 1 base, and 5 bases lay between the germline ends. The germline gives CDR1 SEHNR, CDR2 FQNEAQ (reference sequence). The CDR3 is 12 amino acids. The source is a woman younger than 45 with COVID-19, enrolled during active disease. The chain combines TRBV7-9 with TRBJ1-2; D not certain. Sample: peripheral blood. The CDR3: CASSLFNYGYTF. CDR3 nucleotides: TGTGCCAGCAGCCTTTTTAACTATGGCTACACCTTC.